This is a list of T cell receptor beta chains from one sample in a study of cytomegalovirus exposure and HLA in healthy donors. The protocol was immunoSEQ multiplex PCR, while the TCRdb copy is restricted to in-frame clones and leaves out a portion. The table records 150,000 to 200,000 clones, more than 85% of them present only once. The source material was PBMCs. The source of these receptors is a girl under two years old in good health and CMV-seronegative. CDR3s leave out the opening cysteine and the closing phenylalanine or tryptophan.

V: TRBV4-2; length: 9; CDR3: ASSRGGSVF
V: TRBV7-9; length: 10; CDR3: ASRGGSTEAF
V: TRBV14; length: 12; CDR3: ASSQLGEADTQY
V: TRBV4-1; length: 14; CDR3: ASRGGTGGPNEKLF
V: TRBV1; length: 13; CDR3: TSSQGGGLGDTQY
V: TRBV18; length: 10; CDR3: ASSPNRDTQY
V: TRBV5-1; length: 11; CDR3: ASSLAGINEQF
V: TRBV10-3; length: 12; CDR3: AIRGGVAVDEQY
V: TRBV20-1; length: 8; CDR3: SARDPGAF
V: TRBV9; length: 13; CDR3: ASSVDEVGSYEQY
V: TRBV11-2; length: 15; CDR3: ASSVTRQAGGTDTQY
V: TRBV11-2; length: 16; CDR3: ASSLIRGGLLSTDTQY
V: TRBV7-3; length: 14; CDR3: ASSRGGAANTGELF
V: TRBV5-1; length: 11; CDR3: ASSLAVTGEAF